This T cell receptor beta chain derives from a study of blood T cell repertoires in COVID-19. Study background: The cDNA or gDNA used as material had been derived from T cells, B-cell-depleted T cells, or PBMCs.

V lost 5 bases and J 5 bases, leaving 15 bases between the germline ends. Germline CDR1 is MDHEN and CDR2 is SYDVKM. The CDR3 runs to 15 residues. Original data processing: Reference gene primer amplification in the assay estimated nucleated cell counts. TCRdb keeps only in-frame clones here, not all; method: immunoSEQ multiplex PCR. V and J calls plus clone size are reproduced from that table; the DNA served to infer D and trimming. The sample shows some 280,000 clones, around 90% of them seen only once. The chain couples TRBV28 to TRBJ2-2; tentatively, D is TRBD1 (7 bases). The clonotype was recovered from a woman in her thirties or forties who had recovered from COVID-19. Sequencing input: peripheral blood. The DNA for the CDR3 is TGTGCCAGCAGTCCGGACAGGACTATAACCGGGGAGCTGTTTTTT. It yields the protein CASSPDRTITGELFF.